The 25 T cell receptor beta chains below were found in one sample sequenced in a study of blood T cell repertoires in COVID-19. Generated by immunoSEQ multiplex PCR, the TCRdb table keeps only in-frame clones and is missing some. In the table there are 150,000 to 200,000 clones, roughly 80% of which are singletons. Specimen: PBMCs or T cells enriched from blood (not recorded which). The receptors were sampled from a man aged 50-59 years who had recovered from COVID-19.

The chain combines TRBV28 with TRBJ1-5, with D perhaps matching TRBD1 (5 bases). Germline CDR1 is MDHEN and CDR2 is SYDVKM. The CDR3 is 17 residues long. V lost 4 bases and J 9 bases, leaving 25 bases between the germline ends. The CDR3 here is CASSSPTERTSRGPQHF. Here the CDR3 DNA reads TGTGCCAGCAGTTCCCCGACAGAGAGGACGTCGAGAGGGCCCCAGCATTTT.

The V call is TRBV6-5, the J call TRBJ2-1; TRBD1 might be the D (6 bases). The V and J ends lost 11 bases and 7 bases respectively, with 12 bases between them. The CDR3 is 11 residues long. Germline V gives CDR1 MNHEY, CDR2 SVGAGI. CDR3 region: CALSRGNEQFF. For the CDR3, the DNA is TGTGCCCTCTCGAGGGGGAATGAGCAGTTCTTC.

The chain links TRBV27 to TRBJ1-5; D remains ambiguous. The germline V gene encodes CDR1 MNHEY and CDR2 SMNVEV (reference sequence). Trimming took off 3 bases at V and 6 bases at J, with 12 bases between the two ends. This CDR3 is 14 amino acids long. The DNA of the CDR3 is TGTGCCAGCAGTTTGGACGCAGCGGGTCAGCCCCAGCATTTT. The encoded protein is CASSLDAAGQPQHF.

The V gene is TRBV5-4, the J gene TRBJ1-2; 9 bases are a match to TRBD1. V gave up 4 bases and J gave up 4 bases; unmatched junction bases: 8. The CDR3 consists of 15 residues. Germline V gene lookup returns CDR1 SGHNT and CDR2 YYREEE (reference sequence). Here the CDR3 reads CASSLGQGLFYGYTF. The CDR3, as DNA: TGTGCCAGCAGCCTAGGACAGGGGTTATTCTATGGCTACACCTTC. The whole variable domain, remainder taken from reference TRBV5-4 and TRBJ1-2, is ETGVTQSPTHLIKTRGQQVTLRCSSQSGHNTVSWYQQALGQGPQFIFQYYREEENGRGNFPPRFSGLQFPNYSSELNVNALELDDSALYLCASSLGQGLFYGYTFGSGTRLTVV.

The rearrangement uses TRBV4-2 and TRBJ1-4, with TRBD1 identical over 8 bases. CDR3 length equals 15 residues. Losses at the gene ends were 1 base for V and 8 bases for J; bases not matched to a gene: 6. Germline V lookup: CDR1 LGHNA, CDR2 YNFKEQ. CDR3 coding DNA: TGTGCCAGCAGCCAAGGAGGACAGGGAGTGGAAAAACTGTTTTTT. Translating it yields CASSQGGQGVEKLFF.

The chain combines TRBV7-2 with TRBJ2-1; 11 bases agree with TRBD2. The CDR3 contains 15 residues. The ends lost 5 bases at V and 3 bases at J; junction bases unmatched: 3. The germline gives CDR1 SGHTA, CDR2 FQGNSA. This CDR3 reads CASSVSGGGYNEQFF. The CDR3 DNA follows: TGTGCCAGCAGCGTTAGCGGGGGGGGCTACAATGAGCAGTTCTTC.

The chain combines TRBV2 with TRBJ1-1; TRBD1 agrees at 8 bases. Germline values: CDR1 SNHLY, CDR2 FYNNEI. The CDR3 loop spans 15 amino acids. After removal of 5 bases from V and 5 bases from J, the junction contained 10 bases not matched to a gene. The CDR3 loop is CASSLNSGGWTEAFF. Here the CDR3 DNA reads TGTGCCAGCAGTCTAAACTCAGGGGGCTGGACTGAAGCTTTCTTT.

This chain joins TRBV29-1 and TRBJ1-1; D is unresolved. The CDR3 consists of 11 residues. Trimming took 4 bases from V and 4 from J, leaving 7 bases between them. CDR1 is SQVTM, CDR2 ANQGSEA, per germline. The chain's CDR3 is CSVVGVTEAFF. In nucleotides, the CDR3 is TGCAGCGTTGTCGGTGTCACTGAAGCTTTCTTT.

The V and J genes are TRBV3-1 (or the pseudogene TRBV3-2) and TRBJ1-6, with TRBD1 as a possible D gene (5 bases). The CDR3 runs 14 residues. Germline CDR1 is LGHDT and CDR2 is YNNKEL (reference sequence). Deletions cut 5 bases from V and 7 bases from J, with 12 bases between. The chain's CDR3 is CASSSGLTNSPLHF. The CDR3 bases are TGTGCCAGCAGCTCAGGGTTAACCAATTCACCCCTCCACTTT.

This clone was seen only a few times. The genes are TRBV4-1 and TRBJ2-7, with D possibly matching TRBD1 (5 bases). Germline assignment: CDR1 MGHRA and CDR2 YSYEKL. This CDR3 has 16 residues. The ends were cut back, 0 bases at V and 7 bases at J, with 19 bases in the middle. Here the CDR3 reads CASSQEPRVVLWEQYF. CDR3 bases: TGCGCCAGCAGCCAAGAGCCCAGGGTGGTTCTCTGGGAGCAGTACTTC.

The V gene is TRBV28, the J gene TRBJ2-3; D not certain. The V end lost 3 bases, the J end lost 2 bases, and 15 bases lay between the germline ends. CDR3 length: 16 residues. Germline values: CDR1 MDHEN, CDR2 SYDVKM. The DNA for the CDR3 is TGTGCCAGCAGTTTGGTGGCTAGATTGAACACAGATACGCAGTATTTT. It specifies CASSLVARLNTDTQYF.

The V and J genes are TRBV3-1 (or the pseudogene TRBV3-2) and TRBJ2-7, with 10 positions matching TRBD2. CDR3 length: 15 residues. Germline CDR1 LGHDT, CDR2 YNNKEL (reference sequence). Trimming removed 0 bases from V and 5 bases from J; junction bases left unmatched: 4. The CDR3 protein is CASSQDLAGDHEQYF. CDR3 in DNA: TGTGCCAGCAGCCAAGATCTAGCGGGGGACCACGAGCAGTACTTC.

In its sample, this clone was seen once. The rearrangement links TRBV19 to TRBJ1-1, with 8 bases that match TRBD1. This CDR3 contains 13 residues. From germline, CDR1 is LNHDA and CDR2 SQIVND (reference sequence). The V gene end was trimmed by 5 bases and the J gene end by 10 bases; junction bases not matched to a gene: 9. The CDR3 bases are TGTGCCAGTAGTCAGGCCAGGGGGCTCGGAGCTTTCTTT. This translates into CASSQARGLGAFF.

V is TRBV11-2 and J is TRBJ1-2; D is uncertain. CDR3 length equals 13 residues. Looked up from germline, CDR1 is SGHAT and CDR2 is FQNNGV. V was shortened by 3 bases and J by 10 bases, with 15 bases between the two germline ends. The CDR3 bases are TGTGCCAGCAGCTTTTCCCGGGTGTCGCACTACACCTTC. Translated, it gives CASSFSRVSHYTF.

The genes are TRBV5-1 and TRBJ2-3; no clear D. The V gene's germline CDR1 is SGHRS and CDR2 YFSETQ. The V gene lost 2 bases and the J gene lost 3 bases, with 13 bases spanning the gap. This CDR3 is 15 amino acids long. This CDR3 reads CASSFYGPGTDTQYF. The CDR3 coding sequence is TGCGCCAGCAGCTTTTACGGCCCCGGGACAGATACGCAGTATTTT.

This clone occurred once. J is TRBJ2-7 and V is TRBV7-8; TRBD2 is a possible D gene (6 bases). Trimming took 8 bases from V and 5 from J, leaving 19 bases between them. The CDR3 has 14 amino acids. Germline CDR1 and CDR2: SGHVS and FQNEAQ. The CDR3 loop reads CASQPGWRANEQYF. As DNA, the CDR3 is TGTGCCAGCCAGCCTGGGTGGAGGGCTAACGAGCAGTACTTC.

CDR3 sequence: CASSQERRGGNEKLFF. The CDR3 bases are TGCGCCAGCAGCCAAGAGAGGAGGGGGGGTAATGAAAAACTGTTTTTT. This rearrangement joins TRBV4-1 to TRBJ1-4; weak D call: TRBD1 (6 bases). The CDR3 is made up of 16 amino acids. The V and J ends lost 0 bases and 4 bases respectively, with 12 bases between them. Germline V gene data show CDR1 as MGHRA and CDR2 as YSYEKL.

This chain connects TRBV14 to TRBJ1-6; D gene ambiguous. The germline gives CDR1 SGHDN, CDR2 FVKESK. V shed 1 base and J shed 3 bases, with 4 bases lying between them. The CDR3 is 14 residues long. The DNA for the CDR3 is TGTGCCAGCAGCCAAGCAGGCTATAATTCACCCCTCCACTTT. Protein sequence: CASSQAGYNSPLHF.

The gene calls are TRBV7-6 and TRBJ1-2; TRBD1 agrees at 9 bases. The CDR3 is 15 amino acids. From germline, CDR1 is SGHVS and CDR2 FNYEAQ. V was clipped by 5 bases and J by 2 bases; unmatched bases: 6. CDR3: CASSLRQGENYGYTF. The CDR3 nucleotides are TGTGCCAGCAGCCTCAGACAGGGGGAGAACTATGGCTACACCTTC.

This sequence joins TRBV4-1 and TRBJ2-1; tentative D call: TRBD2 (6 bases). The CDR3 contains 16 residues. Germline CDR1 MGHRA, CDR2 YSYEKL. The V and J ends lost 4 bases and 10 bases respectively, with 23 bases between them. The CDR3 region is CASSPASLANLGEQFF. CDR3 coding DNA: TGCGCCAGCAGCCCCGCCAGCCTAGCGAACCTGGGGGAGCAGTTCTTC.

The table lists this clone with a few counts. In DNA, the CDR3 is TGTGCCACCAGCAGCCGACAGGACGCACAATATGGCTACACCTTC. Translation: CATSSRQDAQYGYTF. The J gene is TRBJ1-2, the V gene TRBV15; a possible D gene is TRBD1 (6 bases). CDR3 length equals 15 residues. Trimming stripped 3 bases from V and 5 bases from J, with 16 bases between. Germline lookup yields CDR1 LNHNV and CDR2 YYDKDF (reference sequence).

This chain links TRBV7-9 with TRBJ1-6, with TRBD1 as a possible D gene (5 bases). Germline V lookup: CDR1 SEHNR, CDR2 FQNEAQ (reference sequence). This CDR3 contains 14 residues. With 2 bases removed from V and 7 bases from J, the gap between germline ends came to 9 bases. As DNA, the CDR3 is TGTGCCAGCAGCTTATCGGGGGTAAATTCACCCCTCCACTTT. As protein: CASSLSGVNSPLHF. Looking up the rest from reference TRBV7-9 and TRBJ1-6 gives the full variable domain: DTGVSQNPRHKITKRGQNVTFRCDPISEHNRLYWYRQTLGQGPEFLTYFQNEAQLEKSRLLSDRFSAERPKGSFSTLEIQRTEQGDSAMYLCASSLSGVNSPLHFGNGTRLTVT.

This clone came up a few times. V and J are TRBV5-1 and TRBJ1-2, with a possible D match to TRBD1 (5 bases). The CDR3 covers 14 residues. The V gene lost 4 bases and the J gene lost 3 bases, with 13 bases spanning the gap. Germline loops: CDR1 SGHRS, CDR2 YFSETQ. CDR3 sequence reads: CASSPGGADYGYTF. CDR3 in DNA: TGCGCCAGCAGCCCAGGTGGGGCTGACTATGGCTACACCTTC. Variable domain in full (rest from reference TRBV5-1 and TRBJ1-2): KAGVTQTPRYLIKTRGQQVTLSCSPISGHRSVSWYQQTPGQGLQFLFEYFSETQRNKGNFPGRFSGRQFSNSRSEMNVSTLELGDSALYLCASSPGGADYGYTFGSGTRLTVV.

This CDR3 is CASSQQGPDSPLHF. The CDR3 DNA is TGCGCCAGCAGCCAACAGGGGCCGGATTCACCCCTCCACTTT. The chain carries TRBV5-1 and TRBJ1-6, with 7 bases lining up with TRBD1. The V gene end was trimmed by 4 bases and the J gene end by 8 bases; junction bases not matched to a gene: 6. The CDR3 length is 14 residues. Germline CDR1 and CDR2: SGHRS and YFSETQ.

This clone was seen a single time. The rearrangement uses TRBV5-1 and TRBJ2-7; possibly TRBD1 for D (6 bases). The CDR3 sequence is 15 residues long. Trimming took 4 bases from V and 5 from J, leaving 19 bases between them. Per the germline V gene, CDR1 is SGHRS and CDR2 is YFSETQ. CDR3 loop: CASSRGGGSDNEQYF. The CDR3 bases are TGCGCCAGCAGCCGAGGGGGTGGGTCCGACAACGAGCAGTACTTC.